Listed below are T cell receptor beta chains from one sample, sequenced in a study of blood T cell repertoires in COVID-19. Measured with immunoSEQ multiplex PCR; TCRdb has only the in-frame clones, and not every one. The sample shows roughly 34,000 clones, around 89% of them seen only once. The sequenced material came from peripheral blood. Receptors were obtained from a man aged 55 to 69 with active COVID-19. CDR3s include the opening cysteine and the closing phenylalanine or tryptophan. Fields, in order: D gene, V gene, CDR3 protein. D genes are given only for firm matches.

D: NA
V: TRBV3-1/TRBV3-2
CDR3: CASSGRPGERTEAFF

D: NA
V: TRBV6-6
CDR3: CASSYSGQVSEQYF

D: TRBD1
V: TRBV5-1
CDR3: CASSLEGQGVHTQYF

D: NA
V: TRBV18
CDR3: CASSPGEETQYF

D: TRBD2
V: TRBV5-1
CDR3: CASSFLAGGTDTQYF

D: NA
V: TRBV7-2
CDR3: CASILGGTNTEAFF

D: TRBD2
V: TRBV7-2
CDR3: CASSLAPAGGFYEQYF

D: NA
V: TRBV9
CDR3: CASSTRDSLYEQYF

D: NA
V: TRBV7-8
CDR3: CASSLDREKAFF

D: NA
V: TRBV30
CDR3: CAWQQGSGNTIYF

D: NA
V: TRBV12-2
CDR3: CASRLARPSGVYEQYF

D: NA
V: TRBV5-4
CDR3: CASSFGSGEAFF

D: NA
V: TRBV2
CDR3: CASSPRPTDTQYF

D: NA
V: TRBV6-5
CDR3: CASSYSQGASYEQYF

D: NA
V: TRBV6-6
CDR3: CASWGGDYGYTF

D: TRBD1
V: TRBV6-5
CDR3: CASSRTGVGNTIYF

D: TRBD2
V: TRBV4-1
CDR3: CASSQSAGVWTGELFF

D: NA
V: TRBV5-1
CDR3: CASSLSGDPYNSPLHF

D: TRBD1
V: TRBV7-9
CDR3: CASSKMGQSMNTEAFF

D: NA
V: TRBV15
CDR3: CATSGPPNRFTNTGELFF

D: NA
V: TRBV5-1
CDR3: CASSLEGRGQETQYF

D: NA
V: TRBV14
CDR3: CASSQRGFPYNSPLHF

D: NA
V: TRBV6-6
CDR3: CASSGDTGYEQYF

D: TRBD1
V: TRBV25-1
CDR3: CASSPRQGGNTEAFF

D: TRBD1
V: TRBV15
CDR3: CATSRDPGQGQVYF

D: NA
V: TRBV19
CDR3: CASSKGKKGNSPLHF

D: NA
V: TRBV28
CDR3: CASSPGQSRETQYF

D: NA
V: TRBV3-1/TRBV3-2
CDR3: CASSQDGGANQPQHF

D: TRBD1
V: TRBV6-6
CDR3: CASSRSGTGPMNTEAFF

D: NA
V: TRBV7-9
CDR3: CASRSPRGGTYEQYF

D: NA
V: TRBV18
CDR3: CASSPSEGQPLEQYF

D: NA
V: TRBV19
CDR3: CASTQTGGNQPQHF

D: NA
V: TRBV18
CDR3: CASSPTGSTSGNTIYF

D: NA
V: TRBV3-1/TRBV3-2
CDR3: CASKTATHNSPLHF

D: NA
V: TRBV7-2
CDR3: CASGTGDQPQHF

D: TRBD1
V: TRBV12-3/TRBV12-4
CDR3: CASSLGVDRVYTF

D: TRBD2
V: TRBV28
CDR3: CASSIPLSVAGGRSTDTQYF

D: NA
V: TRBV7-8
CDR3: CASSSKETQYF

D: TRBD1
V: TRBV11-3
CDR3: CASSPGQGTFF

D: NA
V: TRBV5-6
CDR3: CASSFQGTDTQYF

D: NA
V: TRBV7-2
CDR3: CASSQAGDTQYF

D: TRBD1
V: TRBV5-1
CDR3: CASRQGASGANVLTF

D: NA
V: TRBV7-9
CDR3: CASSFGAMNTEAFF

D: TRBD1
V: TRBV3-1/TRBV3-2
CDR3: CASSQEGQGSDTQYF

D: NA
V: TRBV11-3
CDR3: CASTPPWGGLNTGELFF

D: NA
V: TRBV2
CDR3: CASAGGPYNSPLHF

D: TRBD2
V: TRBV24-1
CDR3: CATSDRLAGGAHHF

D: TRBD1
V: TRBV14
CDR3: CASSPDRARLEQYF

D: NA
V: TRBV7-9
CDR3: CASSLVQDSYGYTF

D: NA
V: TRBV23-1
CDR3: CASSRASNKGFFRNQPQHF

D: NA
V: TRBV11-2
CDR3: CASSSAQGQSTDTQYF

D: NA
V: TRBV6-6
CDR3: CASSYGGDYGYTF

D: TRBD2
V: TRBV2
CDR3: CASRASGGHYNEQFF

D: NA
V: TRBV3-1/TRBV3-2
CDR3: CASSQVSGDYGYTF